This T cell receptor (beta chain) was observed in a study of T cell responses to AZD1222 COVID-19 vaccine. Whole-study context: Second doses were pooled across both intervals (about 4 or about 12 weeks).

The study, taken as a whole, reports: Distributed over spike, vaccine-associated CD4 TCRs predominated at 160-218 and 743-854. The donor cohort was predominantly white British with a female majority, and clonal diversity may have been underestimated.

This table comes from immunoSEQ multiplex PCR, and its TCRdb copy is limited to in-frame clones, with some not included. The profile shows about 140,000 clones, roughly 90% of them singletons. The CDR3 spans 13 residues. In germline, CDR1 is SNHLY, CDR2 FYNNEI. Between the trimmed V and J ends, which lost 4 bases and 9 bases, there was a span of 13 bases. Remarks on this clone: Its antigen remains unidentified.

The V gene is TRBV2, the J gene TRBJ1-3; tentatively, D is TRBD1 (5 bases). The sequencing here drew on peripheral blood, taken on day 0 of AZD1222 vaccination. This sequence originates from an adult in good health. This CDR3 reads CASSVTAYGTIYF. In nucleotides, the CDR3 is TGTGCCAGCAGTGTGACAGCCTATGGCACCATATATTTT.